This paragraph reports one T cell receptor (beta chain). The germline V gene encodes CDR1 MNHEY and CDR2 SVGAGI. Unmatched junction bases numbered 3, after V lost 0 bases and J lost 8 bases. This CDR3 has 14 amino acids. The primer mix had 60 Vbeta and 13 Jbeta primers. Produced via immunoSEQ multiplex PCR; TCRdb's table is partial and in-frame only. The ten most abundant clones cover over 0.55% of a sample with 29,000 or so clones. This sample was taken from a study of cytomegalovirus exposure and HLA in healthy donors. Sequenced sample: PBMCs. This clonotype was obtained from a man younger than 40 in good health and CMV-seronegative. The rearrangement joins TRBV6-5 to TRBJ1-4, with 7 positions matching TRBD1. The CDR3 nucleotides read TGTGCCAGCAGTTACTCGACAGGGAGAGAAAAACTGTTTTTT. Protein sequence: CASSYSTGREKLFF.